One and the same sample provided the 25 T cell receptor beta chains below, sequenced in a study of CD8 T cells in ankylosing spondylitis. TCRdb reprocessed the 5' RACE reads via MiXCR and lists one record per CDR3 protein. The sample yields under 950,000 distinct CDR3 sequences, around 20% seen once. Findings and limits, study-wide: About 8 highly homologous variants made up a TCR beta motif that seemed to typify ankylosing spondylitis blood.

For these TCRs, the target antigens are not known. The specimen was blood, either unsorted or a sorted T cell fraction (not recorded which). These receptors came from a male donor with ankylosing spondylitis.

This chain joins TRBV20-1 and TRBJ1-5; D gene unclear. Germline V gene data show CDR1 as DFQATT and CDR2 as SNEGSKA (reference sequence). Trimming removed 5 bases from V and 4 bases from J, with 12 bases in between. The CDR3 has 13 amino acids. For the CDR3, the DNA is TGCAGTGCTGAGCCCTTCCAAAATCAGCCCCAGCATTTT. Its translation: CSAEPFQNQPQHF.

The chain has TRBV4-3 and TRBJ2-2; 11 bases are a match to TRBD2. CDR1 and CDR2 from the germline V gene are LGHNA and YSLEER. The V and J ends lost 5 bases and 5 bases, in that order; junction bases with no gene match: 10. The CDR3 has 17 amino acids. DNA of the CDR3: TGCGCCAGCAGCTCAACTCTAGCGGGAGGTGTAACCGGGGAGCTGTTTTTT. Translation gives CASSSTLAGGVTGELFF.

The chain recombines TRBV20-1 with TRBJ2-1; 10 positions agree with TRBD2. Germline V gene sequence: CDR1 DFQATT, CDR2 SNEGSKA (reference sequence). The CDR3 spans 17 residues. V dropped 6 bases and J dropped 3; count of bases not matched to a gene: 14. The CDR3 DNA reads TGCAGTGCCCTCGGGGCTAGCGGGAGCAACCACTACAATGAGCAGTTCTTC. Translated, it gives CSALGASGSNHYNEQFF.

This clonotype was observed once. The chain is built from TRBV19 and TRBJ1-5; D is unresolved. Deletions cut 6 bases from V and 2 bases from J, with 14 bases between. The CDR3 covers 15 residues. CDR1 and CDR2 from the germline V gene are LNHDA and SQIVND (reference sequence). The chain's CDR3 is CASRTMDGRNQPQHF. The DNA for the CDR3 is TGTGCCAGTAGGACCATGGACGGTCGCAATCAGCCCCAGCATTTT.

This clonotype was counted between two and nine times. The V and J genes are TRBV12-3 or TRBV12-4 and TRBJ2-2; perhaps D is TRBD1 or TRBD2 (7 bases each). Deletions cut 2 bases from V and 3 bases from J, with 16 bases between. This CDR3 has 17 residues. The CDR3 bases are TGTGCCAGCAGTTTAAGGCCCAGGGGGAGGGACACCGGGGAGCTGTTTTTT. Its protein product is CASSLRPRGRDTGELFF.

The chain carries TRBV3-1 and TRBJ1-1; D is ambiguous. The germline CDR1 and CDR2 sequences are LGHDT and YNNKEL (reference sequence). The CDR3 is made up of 12 amino acids. Deletions cut 7 bases from V and 2 bases from J, with 8 bases between. The CDR3 loop is CASKDLNTEAFF. The CDR3 DNA is TGTGCCAGCAAGGACCTTAACACTGAAGCTTTCTTT.

This clonotype was observed a few times. Written as DNA, the CDR3 is TGTGCCAGCAGTCACGGGGGGACTAGCCCCTACAATGAGCAGTTCTTC. It translates to CASSHGGTSPYNEQFF. This chain connects TRBV6-2 or TRBV6-3 to TRBJ2-1; 9 bases match TRBD2. V shed 5 bases, J shed 2 bases, and the junction held 7 bases outside the gene matches. CDR3 size: 16 residues. Germline CDR1 reads MNHEY; CDR2 reads SVGEGT.

The CDR3 spells CASSQLGESYEQYF. The DNA for the CDR3 is TGTGCCAGCAGTCAGTTAGGGGAGAGCTACGAGCAGTACTTC. The chain is built from TRBV12-3 or TRBV12-4 and TRBJ2-7; D assignment may be TRBD1 or TRBD2 (5 bases each). V lost 5 bases and J lost 3, with 14 bases in between. CDR3 length: 14 residues.

The rearrangement uses TRBV18 and TRBJ2-3; D is undetermined. The CDR3 is 15 residues long. The germline gives CDR1 KGHSH, CDR2 LQKENI. Between the trimmed V and J ends, which lost 4 bases and 3 bases, there was a span of 14 bases. In DNA, the CDR3 is TGTGCCAGCTCACGACTCCCAATGGCGACAGATACGCAGTATTTT. It specifies CASSRLPMATDTQYF.

This clonotype has only a few counts. This chain links TRBV29-1 with TRBJ2-4; D possibly uses TRBD1 or TRBD2 (5 bases each). This CDR3 comprises 16 residues. V was trimmed by 0 bases and J by 7 bases, leaving 19 bases between them. Germline V lookup: CDR1 SQVTM, CDR2 ANQGSEA. In nucleotides, the CDR3 is TGCAGCGTTGAAGATAAAGCAGGGACGGGTCGGAACATTCAGTACTTC. Protein: CSVEDKAGTGRNIQYF.

The chain carries TRBV15 and TRBJ1-2; 7 positions agree with TRBD1. The CDR3 runs 14 residues. Germline CDR1 and CDR2: LNHNV and YYDKDF (reference sequence). J lost 4 bases, V lost 3 bases, and 5 bases had no gene match. CDR3 sequence: CATSSLDRAYGYTF. CDR3 bases: TGTGCCACCAGCAGTCTCGACAGGGCCTATGGCTACACCTTC.

The chain employs TRBV6-5 and TRBJ1-5; 8 bases map to TRBD1. The CDR3 totals 15 residues. The germline V gene has CDR1 MNHEY and CDR2 SVGAGI. The V and J ends lost 2 bases and 5 bases, in that order; junction bases with no gene match: 5. The CDR3 spells CASSYNGQGHQPQHF. Here the CDR3 DNA reads TGTGCCAGCAGTTACAACGGACAGGGACATCAGCCCCAGCATTTT.

This clonotype was counted many times. The CDR3, as DNA: TGTGCCAGCAGCGTACAGGTTTGGGGGGAGACCCAGTACTTC. Protein product: CASSVQVWGETQYF. The chain uses TRBV21-1 and TRBJ2-5; the listed D gene, TRBD1, was not tested against the DNA. TRBV21-1 constitutes a pseudogene. The CDR3 consists of 14 residues.

This clonotype was picked up a small number of times. V and J are TRBV7-8 and TRBJ2-7, with unresolved D. This CDR3 is 14 amino acids long. Germline-derived CDR1 and CDR2 are SGHVS and FQNEAQ. Trimming removed 1 base at V and 6 bases at J, with 13 bases between. The CDR3 protein is CASSLEWVSGEQYF. The DNA for the CDR3 is TGTGCCAGCAGCTTAGAGTGGGTCTCGGGCGAGCAGTACTTC.

This clonotype has a handful of counts. The V and J genes are TRBV5-1 and TRBJ1-4; the D gene is possibly TRBD1 (5 bases). The V gene's germline CDR1 is SGHRS and CDR2 YFSETQ. The CDR3 is made up of 14 amino acids. Trimming stripped 1 base from V and 6 bases from J, with 10 bases between. The CDR3 is CASSLQGGDEKLFF. The CDR3 DNA reads TGCGCCAGCAGCTTGCAGGGTGGAGATGAAAAACTGTTTTTT.

The V gene is TRBV4-3, the J gene TRBJ2-7; 9 nucleotides agree with TRBD1. V lost 0 bases, J lost 2 bases, and 2 bases stayed unmatched. The germline V gene has CDR1 LGHNA and CDR2 YSLEER. The CDR3 runs to 15 residues. The CDR3 reads CASSQERDRAYEQYF. CDR3 in DNA: TGCGCCAGCAGCCAAGAGCGGGACAGGGCCTACGAGCAGTACTTC.

This clonotype has a handful of counts. The V gene is TRBV11-2, the J gene TRBJ2-2; the D is unclear. The germline gives CDR1 SGHAT, CDR2 FQNNGV. The V and J ends lost 4 bases and 5 bases respectively, with 11 bases between them. The CDR3 totals 14 residues. The chain's CDR3 is CASSWDYRTGELFF. CDR3 sequence (DNA): TGTGCCAGCAGCTGGGATTATCGAACCGGGGAGCTGTTTTTT.

The chain is built from TRBV4-1 and TRBJ2-3; D unclear. The CDR3 runs 14 residues. From germline, CDR1 is MGHRA and CDR2 YSYEKL. V lost 4 bases to trimming and J lost 4 bases, with 12 bases between them. CDR3 coding DNA: TGCGCCAGCAGCCGTGTGTACCCCTCAGATACGCAGTATTTT. Translated: CASSRVYPSDTQYF.

This clonotype was observed a handful of times. This chain uses TRBV12-3 or TRBV12-4 with TRBJ1-2; no firm D call. V was trimmed by 6 bases and J by 2 bases, leaving 10 bases between them. The CDR3 loop spans 13 amino acids. Here the CDR3 reads CASRSELNYGYTF. DNA for the CDR3: TGTGCCAGCAGGTCCGAACTGAACTATGGCTACACCTTC.

J is TRBJ1-1 and V is TRBV10-3; 8 bases align to TRBD1. The CDR3 has 12 amino acids. Germline trimming cut 6 bases from V and 3 bases from J; bases unmatched to any gene: 0. Germline V lookup: CDR1 ENHRY, CDR2 SYGVKD. CDR3 loop: CAIRQGDTEAFF. The CDR3 DNA follows: TGTGCCATCAGACAGGGGGACACTGAAGCTTTCTTT.

The gene calls are TRBV20-1 and TRBJ2-1; the match to TRBD2 covers 15 bases. Unmatched junction bases numbered 13, after V lost 3 bases and J lost 1 base. Germline V gene data show CDR1 as DFQATT and CDR2 as SNEGSKA (reference sequence). CDR3 length: 20 residues. The CDR3, as DNA: TGCAGTGCTAGGGGAATCCCGGGACTAGCGGGAGGAAGGTCCTACAATGAGCAGTTCTTC. Translated: CSARGIPGLAGGRSYNEQFF.

This clonotype turned up a few times. V and J are TRBV7-9 and TRBJ2-7; weak D call: TRBD2 (5 bases). Germline CDR1 and CDR2: SEHNR and FQNEAQ (reference sequence). V was trimmed by 1 base and J by 4 bases, leaving 14 bases between them. This CDR3 is 15 amino acids long. The CDR3 DNA reads as TGTGCCAGCAGCTTAGGTTCCGGGGTCGGGTACGAGCAGTACTTC. Residues: CASSLGSGVGYEQYF. Full variable domain (missing parts from reference TRBV7-9 and TRBJ2-7): DTGVSQNPRHKITKRGQNVTFRCDPISEHNRLYWYRQTLGQGPEFLTYFQNEAQLEKSRLLSDRFSAERPKGSFSTLEIQRTEQGDSAMYLCASSLGSGVGYEQYFGPGTRLTVT.

This sequence joins TRBV6-5 and TRBJ2-1, with D perhaps TRBD1 (6 bases). The CDR3 runs 13 residues. The germline V and J ends were trimmed by 1 base and 10 bases, with 11 bases remaining between them. Per the germline V gene, CDR1 is MNHEY and CDR2 is SVGAGI. The CDR3 region is CASSYFGGNEQFF. The CDR3 coding sequence is TGTGCCAGCAGTTACTTTGGGGGCAACGAGCAGTTCTTC.

This clonotype has at least ten counts. At one end, the junction sequence differs from germline, possibly due to a read error. The J gene is TRBJ2-1, the V gene TRBV12-3 or TRBV12-4, with 12 bases identical to TRBD1. This CDR3 is 15 amino acids long. The CDR3 reads CASSLGTGGYDEQFF. CDR3 DNA sequence: TGTGCCAGCAGTCTCGGGACAGGGGGCTACGATGAGCAGTTCTTC.

This CDR3 is CASSERQGDYTQYF. DNA of the CDR3: TGCGCCAGCAGCGAGAGACAGGGGGATTATACGCAGTATTTT. This chain joins TRBV4-1 and TRBJ2-3, with 9 bases fitting TRBD1. Germline V lookup: CDR1 MGHRA, CDR2 YSYEKL. The CDR3 spans 14 residues. After removal of 5 bases from V and 7 bases from J, the junction contained 7 bases not matched to a gene.